This T cell receptor beta chain derives from a study of graft-versus-host responses after intestinal transplantation. Broader study findings: Recipient marrow contained GvH clones, some of which appeared first in ileum or blood.

On this clone itself: Its antigen is undetermined.

The method was immunoSEQ multiplex PCR; TCRdb's version includes in-frame clones alone and lacks a portion of them. The sample lists over 80,000 clones, approximately 90% occurring once. The CDR3 is 15 amino acids. From germline, CDR1 is SGHTA and CDR2 FQGNSA. The trim removed 5 bases at V and 0 bases at J, leaving 5 bases unmatched. The TCR originated in a human donor who was the organ donor for an intestinal transplant. The sequences come from unstimulated CD8+ T cells sorted from spleen or lymph node cells, collected before transplant. The J gene is TRBJ2-3, the V gene TRBV7-2; 7 positions agree with TRBD2. The CDR3 sequence: CASSPGGTSTDTQYF. DNA of the CDR3: TGTGCCAGCAGCCCCGGGGGGACTAGCACAGATACGCAGTATTTT.